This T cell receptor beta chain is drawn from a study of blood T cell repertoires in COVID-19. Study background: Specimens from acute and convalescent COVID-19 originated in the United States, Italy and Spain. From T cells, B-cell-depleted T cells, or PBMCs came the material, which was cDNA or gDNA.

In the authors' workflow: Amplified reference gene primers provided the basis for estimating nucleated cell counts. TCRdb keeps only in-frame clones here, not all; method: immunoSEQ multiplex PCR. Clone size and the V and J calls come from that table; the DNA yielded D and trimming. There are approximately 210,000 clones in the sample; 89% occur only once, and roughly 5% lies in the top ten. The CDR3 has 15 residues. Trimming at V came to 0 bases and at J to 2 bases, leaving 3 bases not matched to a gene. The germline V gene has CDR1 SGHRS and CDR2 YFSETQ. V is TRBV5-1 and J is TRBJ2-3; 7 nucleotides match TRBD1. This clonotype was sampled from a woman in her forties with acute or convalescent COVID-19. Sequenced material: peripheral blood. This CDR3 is CASSLEGQTTDTQYF. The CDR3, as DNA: TGCGCCAGCAGCTTGGAGGGACAGACCACAGATACGCAGTATTTT.